These T cell receptor beta chains were read from a single sample in a study of cytomegalovirus exposure and HLA in healthy donors. Clones were sequenced by immunoSEQ multiplex PCR, and TCRdb holds only the in-frame ones, with some missing. The sample has about 140,000 clones; less than 85% are singletons. The sequenced sample was PBMCs. The origin of the receptors is a man aged 35 to 55 in good health and CMV-seronegative. CDR3s include the opening cysteine and the closing phenylalanine or tryptophan. Fields, in order: CDR3 protein, CDR3 DNA, D gene, V gene, CDR3 length, J gene, clone size. The D gene is left open where the match is weak. Rows give clone size only sometimes, using once, few, many, or a class for an expanded clone.

CDR3aa: CASIQTGTSENTGELFF
CDR3nt: TGTGCCAGCATCCAGACCGGGACTAGCGAGAACACCGGGGAGCTGTTTTTT
d_gene: TRBD2
v_gene: TRBV7-9
len: 17
j_gene: TRBJ2-2
abundance: .

CDR3aa: CASSSGQGTTSYGYTF
CDR3nt: TGTGCCAGCAGCTCCGGACAGGGGACAACCAGCTATGGCTACACCTTC
d_gene: TRBD1
v_gene: TRBV7-9
len: 16
j_gene: TRBJ1-2
abundance: .

CDR3aa: CASSKRESSYNSPLHF
CDR3nt: TGTGCCAGCAGTAAAAGGGAGAGCTCCTATAATTCACCCCTCCACTTT
d_gene: .
v_gene: TRBV27
len: 16
j_gene: TRBJ1-6
abundance: few

CDR3aa: CASSISPDSPEAFF
CDR3nt: TGTGCCAGTAGTATATCCCCGGACAGCCCTGAAGCTTTCTTT
d_gene: .
v_gene: TRBV19
len: 14
j_gene: TRBJ1-1
abundance: .

CDR3aa: CAWSPGTSASYEQYF
CDR3nt: TGTGCCTGGAGTCCCGGGACTAGCGCCTCCTACGAGCAGTACTTC
d_gene: TRBD2
v_gene: TRBV30
len: 15
j_gene: TRBJ2-7
abundance: .

CDR3aa: CSVGAGDQPQHF
CDR3nt: TGCAGCGTTGGGGCAGGGGATCAGCCCCAGCATTTT
d_gene: .
v_gene: TRBV29-1
len: 12
j_gene: TRBJ1-5
abundance: .

CDR3aa: CASSLSSGIPEQYF
CDR3nt: TGTGCCAGCAGTTTGTCCAGCGGGATCCCCGAGCAGTACTTC
d_gene: TRBD2
v_gene: TRBV28
len: 14
j_gene: TRBJ2-7
abundance: .

CDR3aa: CASSSSGLAGRTDTQYF
CDR3nt: TGCGCCAGCAGCTCCTCTGGACTAGCGGGGCGCACAGATACGCAGTATTTT
d_gene: TRBD2
v_gene: TRBV5-1
len: 17
j_gene: TRBJ2-3
abundance: .

CDR3aa: CASSQDPSRGNTGELFF
CDR3nt: TGCGCCAGCAGCCAAGATCCTAGCAGGGGTAACACCGGGGAGCTGTTTTTT
d_gene: .
v_gene: TRBV4-1
len: 17
j_gene: TRBJ2-2
abundance: .

CDR3aa: CASSEADPSGANGLTF
CDR3nt: TGTGCCAGCAGTGAGGCAGACCCCTCTGGGGCCAACGGCCTGACTTTC
d_gene: .
v_gene: TRBV6-1
len: 16
j_gene: TRBJ2-6
abundance: .

CDR3aa: CASSLGGDRVGETQYF
CDR3nt: TGTGCCAGCAGCTTAGGGGGAGACAGGGTGGGAGAGACCCAGTACTTC
d_gene: TRBD1
v_gene: TRBV7-8
len: 16
j_gene: TRBJ2-5
abundance: .

CDR3aa: CASSGQGVTDTQYF
CDR3nt: TGCGCCAGCAGTGGACAGGGAGTGACAGATACGCAGTATTTT
d_gene: TRBD1
v_gene: TRBV10-2
len: 14
j_gene: TRBJ2-3
abundance: .

CDR3aa: CASSLDPRGPEGYTF
CDR3nt: TGTGCCAGCAGCTTAGATCCTAGGGGGCCCGAGGGCTACACCTTC
d_gene: TRBD1
v_gene: TRBV11-2
len: 15
j_gene: TRBJ1-2
abundance: once

CDR3aa: CASGDLGSGFNEQYF
CDR3nt: TGTGCTAGTGGTGACCTCGGCAGCGGGTTCAACGAGCAGTACTTC
d_gene: .
v_gene: TRBV12-5
len: 15
j_gene: TRBJ2-7
abundance: .

CDR3aa: CASSLAWGGEYEQYF
CDR3nt: TGCGCCAGCAGCTTGGCCTGGGGGGGGGAGTACGAGCAGTACTTC
d_gene: TRBD2
v_gene: TRBV5-1
len: 15
j_gene: TRBJ2-7
abundance: few

CDR3aa: CASSLGGQSDTQYF
CDR3nt: TGTGCCAGCAGCTTAGGCGGACAGTCAGATACGCAGTATTTT
d_gene: .
v_gene: TRBV7-7
len: 14
j_gene: TRBJ2-3
abundance: .

CDR3aa: CASSLNTNRETQYF
CDR3nt: TGTGCCAGCAGCTTAAACACCAACAGGGAGACCCAGTACTTC
d_gene: .
v_gene: TRBV11-3
len: 14
j_gene: TRBJ2-5
abundance: .

CDR3aa: CASSDSGEAQETQYF
CDR3nt: TGTGCCAGCAGTGACTCCGGGGAGGCTCAAGAGACCCAGTACTTC
d_gene: .
v_gene: TRBV6-4
len: 15
j_gene: TRBJ2-5
abundance: .

CDR3aa: CASSERGGPPGSDTQYF
CDR3nt: TGTGCCAGCAGCGAACGCGGGGGGCCCCCCGGGTCAGATACGCAGTATTTT
d_gene: TRBD2
v_gene: TRBV9
len: 17
j_gene: TRBJ2-3
abundance: few

CDR3aa: CASPRRSAGVSTDTQYF
CDR3nt: TGTGCCAGTCCCCGCCGGTCCGCGGGAGTTAGCACAGATACGCAGTATTTT
d_gene: TRBD2
v_gene: TRBV9
len: 17
j_gene: TRBJ2-3
abundance: .

CDR3aa: CSVESRQGANNEQFF
CDR3nt: TGCAGCGTTGAAAGTCGGCAGGGGGCTAACAATGAGCAGTTCTTC
d_gene: TRBD1
v_gene: TRBV29-1
len: 15
j_gene: TRBJ2-1
abundance: .